Listed below are T cell receptor beta chains from one sample, sequenced in a study of a mutant IDH1 vaccine in newly diagnosed glioma. Measured with immunoSEQ multiplex PCR; TCRdb has only the in-frame clones, and not every one. The data hold fewer than 40,000 clones, with 78% observed a single time. Antigens for these TCRs are unknown. The sample here was PBMCs, taken from a glioma patient whose treatment included an IDH1 peptide vaccine. These receptors all stem from a man in his forties with glioma. Both conserved end residues are part of each CDR3. Fields, in order: CDR3 protein, CDR3 DNA, J gene, D gene, clone size, V gene. A D gene is named only where the DNA matches it firmly. Size tells how often a clone was seen (once, few, many) or the class of an expanded clone, and some rows leave it out.

CDR3aa: CASSSGTTHTDTQYF
CDR3nt: TGTGCCAGCAGCTCGGGGACAACTCACACAGATACGCAGTATTTT
j_gene: TRBJ2-3
d_gene: .
abundance: .
v_gene: TRBV7-9

CDR3aa: CASSLSQVTEAFF
CDR3nt: TGTGCCAGCAGCTTATCGCAGGTCACTGAAGCTTTCTTT
j_gene: TRBJ1-1
d_gene: .
abundance: .
v_gene: TRBV11-3

CDR3aa: CASNGRRGGETQYF
CDR3nt: TGTGCCAGCAATGGCCGGCGGGGGGGAGAGACCCAGTACTTC
j_gene: TRBJ2-5
d_gene: TRBD2
abundance: .
v_gene: TRBV25-1

CDR3aa: CASSTGLRVLDEQFF
CDR3nt: TGTGCCAGCAGTACGGGTCTTAGGGTTCTCGATGAGCAGTTCTTC
j_gene: TRBJ2-1
d_gene: .
abundance: .
v_gene: TRBV6-5

CDR3aa: CASTPTSGALQETQYF
CDR3nt: TGTGCCAGCACCCCGACTAGCGGGGCATTACAAGAGACCCAGTACTTC
j_gene: TRBJ2-5
d_gene: TRBD2
abundance: .
v_gene: TRBV2

CDR3aa: CASSIQGASLTGELFF
CDR3nt: TGTGCCAGTAGTATACAGGGAGCTTCCCTCACCGGGGAGCTGTTTTTT
j_gene: TRBJ2-2
d_gene: .
abundance: .
v_gene: TRBV19

CDR3aa: CASSLSRIRTNTEAFF
CDR3nt: TGTGCCAGTAGTTTGAGTCGAATCAGGACGAACACTGAAGCTTTCTTT
j_gene: TRBJ1-1
d_gene: .
abundance: few
v_gene: TRBV19

CDR3aa: CASLQGGLYTEAFF
CDR3nt: TGCGCCAGCTTACAAGGCGGACTGTACACTGAAGCTTTCTTT
j_gene: TRBJ1-1
d_gene: .
abundance: .
v_gene: TRBV4-1

CDR3aa: CASSLRGQVIKQPQHF
CDR3nt: TGTGCCAGCAGCTTGAGGGGACAGGTGATTAAGCAGCCCCAGCATTTT
j_gene: TRBJ1-5
d_gene: TRBD1
abundance: .
v_gene: TRBV5-8

CDR3aa: CSAKWGTEAFF
CDR3nt: TGCAGCGCCAAGTGGGGTACTGAAGCTTTCTTT
j_gene: TRBJ1-1
d_gene: .
abundance: .
v_gene: TRBV29-1

CDR3aa: CASSAGTGGRGTEAFF
CDR3nt: TGTGCCAGCAGCGCTGGGACAGGGGGCAGGGGCACTGAAGCTTTCTTT
j_gene: TRBJ1-1
d_gene: TRBD1
abundance: once
v_gene: TRBV7-9

CDR3aa: CASSRGDPASGYTF
CDR3nt: TGTGCCAGCAGTCGAGGGGACCCAGCCTCAGGCTACACCTTC
j_gene: TRBJ1-2
d_gene: .
abundance: .
v_gene: TRBV6-6

CDR3aa: CAWSGSPGSSYNEQFF
CDR3nt: TGTGCCTGGAGTGGATCGCCAGGGAGCTCCTACAATGAGCAGTTCTTC
j_gene: TRBJ2-1
d_gene: .
abundance: .
v_gene: TRBV30

CDR3aa: CASSRMQGDYGYTF
CDR3nt: TGTGCCAGCAGTCGAATGCAGGGGGACTATGGCTACACCTTC
j_gene: TRBJ1-2
d_gene: TRBD1
abundance: .
v_gene: TRBV6-5

CDR3aa: CASSPPGRYNEQFF
CDR3nt: TGTGCCAGCAGCCCCCCCGGTCGGTACAATGAGCAGTTCTTC
j_gene: TRBJ2-1
d_gene: .
abundance: .
v_gene: TRBV6-5

CDR3aa: CASSEWAVQETQYF
CDR3nt: TGTGCCAGCAGCGAATGGGCGGTCCAAGAGACCCAGTACTTC
j_gene: TRBJ2-5
d_gene: .
abundance: .
v_gene: TRBV9

CDR3aa: CASRDRAYNQPQHF
CDR3nt: TGTGCCAGCAGGGACAGGGCCTACAATCAGCCCCAGCATTTT
j_gene: TRBJ1-5
d_gene: TRBD1
abundance: few
v_gene: TRBV2

CDR3aa: CASSSRGRDGNEQYF
CDR3nt: TGTGCCAGCAGTTCCCGGGGTAGGGACGGCAACGAGCAGTACTTC
j_gene: TRBJ2-7
d_gene: .
abundance: .
v_gene: TRBV6-5

CDR3aa: CASSLIQGSEAFF
CDR3nt: TGTGCCAGCAGCTTAATACAGGGCTCCGAAGCTTTCTTT
j_gene: TRBJ1-1
d_gene: .
abundance: .
v_gene: TRBV7-3

CDR3aa: CASSHLAGGGVDEQFF
CDR3nt: TGTGCCAGCAGCCATCTAGCGGGGGGCGGCGTGGATGAGCAGTTCTTC
j_gene: TRBJ2-1
d_gene: TRBD2
abundance: .
v_gene: TRBV14

CDR3aa: CASSLVGNQPQHF
CDR3nt: TGTGCCAGCAGTTTAGTGGGCAATCAGCCCCAGCATTTT
j_gene: TRBJ1-5
d_gene: .
abundance: .
v_gene: TRBV27

CDR3aa: CASSISGTGNTIYF
CDR3nt: TGTGCCAGTAGTATATCGGGCACTGGAAACACCATATATTTT
j_gene: TRBJ1-3
d_gene: .
abundance: .
v_gene: TRBV19

CDR3aa: CASSEPRGLTDTQYF
CDR3nt: TGTGCCAGCAGTGAACCCAGGGGCCTCACAGATACGCAGTATTTT
j_gene: TRBJ2-3
d_gene: .
abundance: .
v_gene: TRBV25-1

CDR3aa: CASGAREPDTQYF
CDR3nt: TGTGCTAGTGGGGCCAGGGAACCAGATACGCAGTATTTT
j_gene: TRBJ2-3
d_gene: .
abundance: .
v_gene: TRBV12-5

CDR3aa: CASSQDKSRRVRNTEAFF
CDR3nt: TGCGCCAGCAGCCAAGATAAATCGAGAAGGGTACGGAACACTGAAGCTTTCTTT
j_gene: TRBJ1-1
d_gene: .
abundance: once
v_gene: TRBV4-1

CDR3aa: CATSGQGMNTEAFF
CDR3nt: TGTGCCACCTCGGGACAGGGGATGAACACTGAAGCTTTCTTT
j_gene: TRBJ1-1
d_gene: TRBD1
abundance: .
v_gene: TRBV2

CDR3aa: CASSHPHYRGAEAFF
CDR3nt: TGCGCCAGCAGCCACCCCCACTACAGGGGCGCTGAAGCTTTCTTT
j_gene: TRBJ1-1
d_gene: TRBD1
abundance: .
v_gene: TRBV4-1

CDR3aa: CASSLAGQGRKNTEAFF
CDR3nt: TGCGCCAGCAGCTTGGCAGGGCAGGGTAGGAAGAACACTGAAGCTTTCTTT
j_gene: TRBJ1-1
d_gene: .
abundance: .
v_gene: TRBV5-1

CDR3aa: CASSLAGTGAYEQYF
CDR3nt: TGTGCCAGCAGCTTAGCCGGGACAGGGGCCTACGAGCAGTACTTC
j_gene: TRBJ2-7
d_gene: TRBD1
abundance: .
v_gene: TRBV7-2

CDR3aa: CASSLDSNQPQHF
CDR3nt: TGTGCTAGCAGCTTAGATAGCAATCAGCCCCAGCATTTT
j_gene: TRBJ1-5
d_gene: .
abundance: once
v_gene: TRBV7-7

CDR3aa: CASSQVAMNTEAFF
CDR3nt: TGCGCCAGCAGCCAGGTCGCAATGAACACTGAAGCTTTCTTT
j_gene: TRBJ1-1
d_gene: .
abundance: few
v_gene: TRBV5-1

CDR3aa: CASSPAWGSQRANVLTF
CDR3nt: TGTGCCAGCAGCCCGGCTTGGGGGTCCCAGAGGGCCAACGTCCTGACTTTC
j_gene: TRBJ2-6
d_gene: .
abundance: .
v_gene: TRBV5-6

CDR3aa: CASSLRQDTGELFF
CDR3nt: TGTGCCAGCAGCTTGAGACAAGACACCGGGGAGCTGTTTTTT
j_gene: TRBJ2-2
d_gene: .
abundance: few
v_gene: TRBV5-4

CDR3aa: CASSLVFVASPDTQYF
CDR3nt: TGCGCCAGCAGCTTGGTCTTTGTGGCTAGCCCAGATACGCAGTATTTT
j_gene: TRBJ2-3
d_gene: .
abundance: .
v_gene: TRBV5-1

CDR3aa: CASGDRTGRTYNEQFF
CDR3nt: TGTGCCAGCGGAGATCGGACAGGGCGGACCTACAATGAGCAGTTCTTC
j_gene: TRBJ2-1
d_gene: TRBD1
abundance: few
v_gene: TRBV27

CDR3aa: CSVKGQGIEKLFF
CDR3nt: TGCAGCGTCAAAGGACAGGGGATAGAAAAACTGTTTTTT
j_gene: TRBJ1-4
d_gene: TRBD1
abundance: .
v_gene: TRBV29-1

CDR3aa: CASSLEGPSPLHF
CDR3nt: TGTGCCAGCAGCTTAGAAGGGCCATCACCCCTCCACTTT
j_gene: TRBJ1-6
d_gene: .
abundance: few
v_gene: TRBV7-9

CDR3aa: CASSYSFSSPLHF
CDR3nt: TGTGCCAGCAGTTACTCGTTTAGTTCACCCCTCCACTTT
j_gene: TRBJ1-6
d_gene: .
abundance: once
v_gene: TRBV6-5

CDR3aa: CASSTQTGRNEQFF
CDR3nt: TGTGCCAGCTCCACACAAACAGGGAGGAATGAGCAGTTCTTC
j_gene: TRBJ2-1
d_gene: .
abundance: few
v_gene: TRBV18

CDR3aa: CSVEDRGQGSAKLFF
CDR3nt: TGCAGCGTTGAAGATAGGGGACAGGGGTCTGCAAAACTGTTTTTT
j_gene: TRBJ1-4
d_gene: TRBD1
abundance: .
v_gene: TRBV29-1

CDR3aa: CASSVKRDTEAFF
CDR3nt: TGTGCCAGCAGCGTAAAACGTGACACTGAAGCTTTCTTT
j_gene: TRBJ1-1
d_gene: .
abundance: .
v_gene: TRBV9

CDR3aa: CSVLLLLNTGELFF
CDR3nt: TGCAGCGTTCTCCTCCTCCTAAACACCGGGGAGCTGTTTTTT
j_gene: TRBJ2-2
d_gene: .
abundance: .
v_gene: TRBV29-1

CDR3aa: CASRPTGNNSPLHF
CDR3nt: TGTGCCAGCAGACCGACAGGGAATAATTCACCCCTCCACTTT
j_gene: TRBJ1-6
d_gene: TRBD1
abundance: once
v_gene: TRBV6-5

CDR3aa: CASSLPGHLNEQFF
CDR3nt: TGTGCCAGCAGCCTACCGGGACACCTCAATGAGCAGTTCTTC
j_gene: TRBJ2-1
d_gene: .
abundance: .
v_gene: TRBV14

CDR3aa: CASSPLVGSNTEAFF
CDR3nt: TGTGCCAGCAGCCCCCTGGTGGGTTCGAACACTGAAGCTTTCTTT
j_gene: TRBJ1-1
d_gene: .
abundance: .
v_gene: TRBV7-9

CDR3aa: CASSSQLNTEAFF
CDR3nt: TGTGCCAGCAGCTCCCAATTGAACACTGAAGCTTTCTTT
j_gene: TRBJ1-1
d_gene: .
abundance: .
v_gene: TRBV11-2

CDR3aa: CASSPGFMNTEAFF
CDR3nt: TGTGCCAGCTCACCAGGTTTCATGAACACTGAAGCTTTCTTT
j_gene: TRBJ1-1
d_gene: .
abundance: .
v_gene: TRBV18

CDR3aa: CASSPSTANTGELFF
CDR3nt: TGTGCCAGCAGCCCGTCCACTGCGAACACCGGGGAGCTGTTTTTT
j_gene: TRBJ2-2
d_gene: .
abundance: .
v_gene: TRBV11-2

CDR3aa: CASSRGVAVTEAFF
CDR3nt: TGTGCCAGCAGTCGTGGGGTGGCGGTCACTGAAGCTTTCTTT
j_gene: TRBJ1-1
d_gene: .
abundance: once
v_gene: TRBV27

CDR3aa: CASSYPITYEQYF
CDR3nt: TGTGCCAGCAGTTACCCCATTACCTACGAGCAGTACTTC
j_gene: TRBJ2-7
d_gene: .
abundance: .
v_gene: TRBV6-5

CDR3aa: CASSVTGRNSPLHF
CDR3nt: TGTGCCAGCAGCGTGACAGGGAGAAATTCACCCCTCCACTTT
j_gene: TRBJ1-6
d_gene: TRBD1
abundance: .
v_gene: TRBV13

CDR3aa: CASSEPGGTDTIYF
CDR3nt: TGTGCCAGCAGTGAACCGGGGGGGACGGACACCATATATTTT
j_gene: TRBJ1-3
d_gene: .
abundance: .
v_gene: TRBV6-1

CDR3aa: CASSQGVAGNYGYTF
CDR3nt: TGTGCCAGCAGCCAGGGAGTGGCTGGGAACTATGGCTACACCTTC
j_gene: TRBJ1-2
d_gene: .
abundance: .
v_gene: TRBV7-9